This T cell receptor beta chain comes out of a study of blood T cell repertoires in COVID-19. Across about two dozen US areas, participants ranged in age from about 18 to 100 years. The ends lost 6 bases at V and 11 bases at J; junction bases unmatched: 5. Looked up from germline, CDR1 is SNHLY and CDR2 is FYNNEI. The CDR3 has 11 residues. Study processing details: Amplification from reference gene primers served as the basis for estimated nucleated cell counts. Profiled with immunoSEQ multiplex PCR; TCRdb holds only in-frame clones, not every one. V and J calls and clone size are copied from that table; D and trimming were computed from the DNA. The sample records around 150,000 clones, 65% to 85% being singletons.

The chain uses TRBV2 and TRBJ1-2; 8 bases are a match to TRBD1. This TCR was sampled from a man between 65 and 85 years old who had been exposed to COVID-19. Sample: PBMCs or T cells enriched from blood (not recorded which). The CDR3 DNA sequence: TGTGCCAGCAGGGACAGGGCCCAATACACCTTC. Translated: CASRDRAQYTF.